This TCR beta chain stems from a study of control samples from healthy donors and cancer patients. Assay used: immunoSEQ multiplex PCR; TCRdb lists only in-frame clones, some missing. In the table there are some 250,000 clones, over 75% of which are singletons. The CDR3 is made up of 17 amino acids. Germline V gene data show CDR1 as MGHRA and CDR2 as YSYEKL. V trimming: 0 bases; J trimming: 4 bases; junction bases outside the gene matches: 8. Material for sequencing was PBMCs. The TCR was taken from a woman in her sixties or seventies with lung cancer. The V and J genes are TRBV4-1 and TRBJ2-3; 9 bases agree with TRBD2. The DNA of the CDR3 is TGCGCCAGCAGCCAAGAGCGTAGCGGGAGTTGGTCAGATACGCAGTATTTT. It translates to CASSQERSGSWSDTQYF.